The 19 T cell receptor beta chains reported below all come from one sample, sequenced in a study of beta chain features in type 1 diabetes. Isolated RNA was reverse transcribed in full, so expressed TCRB transcripts were sequenced. The assay was immunoSEQ multiplex PCR, and TCRdb's table has in-frame clones only and misses some. The data show 620,000 or so clones, around 15% seen once. Material: naive CD4+ T cells from blood. The origin of the receptors is a man younger than 35 in good health.

This clone was observed a few times. This chain connects TRBV6-5 to TRBJ1-1, with D hard to call. Germline V gene lookup returns CDR1 MNHEY and CDR2 SVGAGI. V was cut by 5 bases and J by 3 bases, with 16 bases left in between. The CDR3 runs to 15 residues. CDR3 nucleotide sequence: TGTGCCAGCAGTAACCGCCGTTCCCTGGACACTGAAGCTTTCTTT. This encodes CASSNRRSLDTEAFF.

The chain has TRBV12-2 and TRBJ1-6. TRBV12-2 is recorded as a pseudogene. This CDR3 has 12 residues. The CDR3 nucleotides read TGTGCAAGTCGCTCGGAGAATTCACCCCTCCACTTT. As protein: CASRSENSPLHF.

V gene TRBV7-9 combines with J gene TRBJ2-3, with no clear D. V lost 5 bases, J lost 2 bases, and 14 bases lay in between. The CDR3 covers 15 residues. Germline CDR1 and CDR2: SEHNR and FQNEAQ (reference sequence). The CDR3 protein is CASSTGDTFTDTQYF. The CDR3 DNA reads as TGTGCCAGCAGCACCGGTGACACCTTCACAGATACGCAGTATTTT.

This clone was recorded a few times. V usage is TRBV6-5 and J usage is TRBJ2-3, with 11 bases matching TRBD2. The CDR3 covers 13 residues. Germline V CDR1 and CDR2: MNHEY, SVGAGI. The ends lost 6 bases at V and 4 bases at J; junction bases unmatched: 0. CDR3 nucleotide sequence: TGTGCCAGCAGGACTAGCGGGGCAGATACGCAGTATTTT. Its translation: CASRTSGADTQYF.

This clone was seen a few times. V gene TRBV4-1 combines with J gene TRBJ2-3; D may be TRBD2 (5 bases). The CDR3 contains 16 residues. Trimming took 3 bases from V and 4 from J, leaving 17 bases between them. Germline values: CDR1 MGHRA, CDR2 YSYEKL. Here the CDR3 reads CASSQYRRGPADTQYF. Written as DNA, the CDR3 is TGCGCCAGCAGCCAGTACAGACGGGGTCCAGCAGATACGCAGTATTTT.

V is TRBV28 and J is TRBJ2-7; the D gene could be TRBD1 or TRBD2 (5 bases each). The germline V and J ends were trimmed by 7 bases and 6 bases, with 19 bases remaining between them. In germline, CDR1 is MDHEN, CDR2 SYDVKM. This CDR3 spans 14 amino acids. The CDR3 loop is CASIPGGWGAEQYF. CDR3 DNA sequence: TGTGCCAGCATCCCCGGAGGCTGGGGCGCCGAGCAGTACTTC.

This clone showed up just a few times. The J gene is TRBJ2-7, the V gene TRBV7-6; 8 bases match TRBD2. V lost 1 base, J lost 3 bases, and 8 bases stayed unmatched. CDR3 length: 16 amino acids. CDR1 and CDR2 from the germline V gene are SGHVS and FNYEAQ. The CDR3 loop reads CASSLGFRAGGYEQYF. In DNA, the CDR3 is TGTGCCAGCAGCTTAGGGTTTCGGGCGGGAGGCTACGAGCAGTACTTC. The variable domain in full, completed from reference TRBV7-6 and TRBJ2-7, reads GAGVSQSPRYKVTKRGQDVALRCDPISGHVSLYWYRQALGQGPEFLTYFNYEAQQDKSGLPNDRFSAERPEGSISTLTIQRTEQRDSAMYRCASSLGFRAGGYEQYFGPGTRLTVT.

This clone was detected a few times. The rearrangement links TRBV7-2 to TRBJ2-7; D is possibly TRBD1 (6 bases). Germline CDR1 SGHTA, CDR2 FQGNSA. The length of the CDR3 is 15 residues. V shed 7 bases and J shed 0 bases, with 16 bases lying between them. CDR3 protein: CASTQGSLPSYEQYF. CDR3 sequence (DNA): TGTGCCAGCACCCAGGGGAGCTTGCCCTCCTACGAGCAGTACTTC.

This clone was recorded a few times. V usage is TRBV7-9 and J usage is TRBJ2-5; 10 positions agree with TRBD2. CDR3 length: 19 residues. V trimming: 0 bases; J trimming: 5 bases; junction bases outside the gene matches: 15. Germline values: CDR1 SEHNR, CDR2 FQNEAQ (reference sequence). CDR3 sequence (DNA): TGTGCCAGCAGCTTAGCGAACCCCCGCAGCGGGAGGGCAATGGAGACCCAGTACTTC. Residues: CASSLANPRSGRAMETQYF.

The table lists this clone with a few counts. This chain joins TRBV7-9 and TRBJ1-4; D remains ambiguous. CDR3 length: 13 residues. V shed 2 bases and J shed 5 bases, with 6 bases lying between them. Germline V CDR1 and CDR2: SEHNR, FQNEAQ (reference sequence). CDR3 residues: CASSLQQNEKLFF. The CDR3, as DNA: TGTGCCAGCAGCTTACAGCAGAATGAAAAACTGTTTTTT.

The chain joins TRBV21-1 to TRBJ1-1; the table's D call of TRBD1 was not tested on the DNA. TRBV21-1 is a known pseudogene. This CDR3 contains 17 residues. CDR3 loop: CASSSNPTGAPNTEAFF. Here the CDR3 DNA reads TGTGCCAGCAGCTCAAATCCCACAGGGGCGCCGAACACTGAAGCTTTCTTT.

This chain links TRBV9 with TRBJ2-5, with no clear D. V was pared by 4 bases and J by 1 base, with 14 bases between. The CDR3 consists of 15 residues. Germline CDR1 SGDLS, CDR2 YYNGEE. As DNA, the CDR3 is TGTGCCAGCAGCCTCGTAGGAGATAGCCAAGAGACCCAGTACTTC. Protein sequence: CASSLVGDSQETQYF.

The chain is built from TRBV28 and TRBJ2-1; TRBD2 agrees at 7 bases. Losses at the gene ends were 5 bases for V and 10 bases for J; bases not matched to a gene: 17. Germline-derived CDR1 and CDR2 are MDHEN and SYDVKM. This CDR3 spans 16 amino acids. This chain's CDR3 is CASSRLLATAEGEQFF. CDR3 in DNA: TGTGCCAGCAGTCGGTTACTAGCGACAGCTGAGGGGGAGCAGTTCTTC. Full variable domain (remainder filled in from reference TRBV28 and TRBJ2-1): DVKVTQSSRYLVKRTGEKVFLECVQDMDHENMFWYRQDPGLGLRLIYFSYDVKMKEKGDIPEGYSVSREKKERFSLILESASTNQTSMYLCASSRLLATAEGEQFFGPGTRLTVL.

This clone has a handful of counts. J is TRBJ2-5 and V is TRBV7-9, with TRBD2 as a possible D gene (5 bases). CDR3 length equals 15 residues. Trimming stripped 4 bases from V and 2 bases from J, with 14 bases between. Germline V gene sequence: CDR1 SEHNR, CDR2 FQNEAQ (reference sequence). This CDR3 is CASSSREGIQETQYF. In nucleotides, the CDR3 is TGTGCCAGCAGCTCTCGGGAAGGCATTCAAGAGACCCAGTACTTC.

The chain combines TRBV19 with TRBJ1-2; D ambiguous. Looked up from germline, CDR1 is LNHDA and CDR2 is SQIVND (reference sequence). The CDR3 is 15 amino acids. V was shortened by 3 bases and J by 7 bases, with 18 bases between the two germline ends. The DNA for the CDR3 is TGTGCCAGTAGTATGGTACTCCTCCATATGAGTGGCTACACCTTC. This gives the protein CASSMVLLHMSGYTF.

The chain links TRBV11-3 to TRBJ2-3; D gene unclear. Germline loops: CDR1 SGHNT, CDR2 YENEEA. The V and J ends lost 0 bases and 6 bases respectively, with 4 bases between them. The CDR3 is made up of 12 amino acids. The CDR3 is CASSLEADTQYF. The CDR3 DNA is TGTGCCAGCAGCTTAGAAGCCGATACGCAGTATTTT.

A few counts support this clone. This sequence joins TRBV18 and TRBJ2-1, with 7 bases aligning to TRBD1. Trimming cost V 5 bases and J 6 bases; bases outside gene matches: 4. This CDR3 has 13 residues. The germline CDR1 and CDR2 sequences are KGHSH and LQKENI. CDR3 nucleotides: TGTGCCAGCTCAGCCCCAGGGGGCAATGAGCAGTTCTTC. Encoded protein: CASSAPGGNEQFF.

With regard to this clone: Sequence at one end of the junction differs from germline and may be a read error. This chain links TRBV7-7 with TRBJ2-7; D possibly corresponds to TRBD2 (5 bases). Germline V gives CDR1 SSHAT, CDR2 FNYEAQ (reference sequence). The length of the CDR3 is 11 residues. The CDR3 DNA sequence: TGTGCTAGCAGCGGCCCTTACGAGCAGTACTTC. Translated, it gives CASSGPYEQYF.

DNA for the CDR3: TGTGCCAGCAGCCCGCTTAAAACAGACAGGGGGGACTACAATGAGCAGTTCTTC. Protein product: CASSPLKTDRGDYNEQFF. The chain combines TRBV11-2 with TRBJ2-1; TRBD1 agrees at 9 bases. The CDR3 loop spans 18 amino acids. Germline CDR1 reads SGHAT; CDR2 reads FQNNGV. V was pared by 5 bases and J by 3 bases, with 14 bases of the junction left unmatched.